These 9 T cell receptor beta chains came from one sample sequenced in a study of blood T cell repertoires in COVID-19. This table comes from immunoSEQ multiplex PCR, and its TCRdb copy is limited to in-frame clones, with some not included. The sample comprises around 170,000 clones, over 80% of which are singletons, and 2.5% to 3.5% rests with the top ten. The specimen was peripheral blood. The source is a woman in her fifties or sixties with acute or convalescent COVID-19.

This clone occurred once. The rearrangement joins TRBV6-5 to TRBJ2-3, with 9 positions matching TRBD1. Germline V gene data show CDR1 as MNHEY and CDR2 as SVGAGI. J was trimmed by 4 bases and V by 7 bases; bases with no gene match: 9. The CDR3 is 15 residues long. CDR3 nucleotide sequence: TGTGCCAGCAACCTACAGGGGGCGCCCGCAGATACGCAGTATTTT. It specifies CASNLQGAPADTQYF.

The V and J genes are TRBV12-3 or TRBV12-4 and TRBJ2-5; 8 positions match TRBD2. V shed 7 bases, J shed 3 bases, and the junction held 4 bases outside the gene matches. This CDR3 has 13 amino acids. The CDR3 is CASIAGWEETQYF. DNA of the CDR3: TGTGCCAGCATAGCGGGGTGGGAAGAGACCCAGTACTTC.

V gene TRBV30 combines with J gene TRBJ1-5, with TRBD1 identical over 7 bases. CDR1 and CDR2 (germline): GTSNPN, SVGIG (reference sequence). The CDR3 totals 16 residues. Germline trimming cut 1 base from V and 0 bases from J; bases unmatched to any gene: 6. Here the CDR3 reads CAWSGRGQNSNQPQHF. CDR3 sequence (DNA): TGTGCCTGGAGTGGACGGGGACAGAATAGCAATCAGCCCCAGCATTTT.

The chain couples TRBV2 to TRBJ2-2; possibly TRBD1 for D (6 bases). The V end lost 5 bases, the J end lost 0 bases, and 10 bases lay between the germline ends. The CDR3 length is 15 residues. CDR1 is SNHLY and CDR2 is FYNNEI in the germline V gene. DNA of the CDR3: TGTGCCAGCAGTCGCCAGGGGCCGAACACCGGGGAGCTGTTTTTT. This encodes CASSRQGPNTGELFF.

The chain is built from TRBV12-5 and TRBJ2-7, with TRBD1 as a possible D gene (6 bases). V was pared by 2 bases and J by 2 bases, with 22 bases between. The CDR3 runs to 18 residues. Germline CDR1 is LGHNT and CDR2 is FRNRAP. CDR3 region: CASGLLTDSDRATYEQYF. The CDR3 DNA follows: TGTGCTAGTGGTTTGCTGACCGACTCGGACAGAGCCACCTACGAGCAGTACTTC.

The J gene is TRBJ1-2, the V gene TRBV4-2; tentatively, D is TRBD1 (6 bases). Germline V gene data show CDR1 as LGHNA and CDR2 as YNFKEQ. The CDR3 spans 18 residues. Trimming took off 1 base at V and 1 base at J, with 19 bases between the two ends. CDR3 in amino acids: CASSQAPSLDRINYGYTF. CDR3 in DNA: TGTGCCAGCAGCCAAGCCCCCAGCTTAGACAGGATTAACTATGGCTACACCTTC.

This chain connects TRBV4-1 to TRBJ1-1, with TRBD1 as a possible D gene (5 bases). The CDR3 length is 16 residues. V dropped 0 bases and J dropped 4 bases, with 15 bases sitting between them. Looked up from germline, CDR1 is MGHRA and CDR2 is YSYEKL. CDR3 amino acids: CASSQDGGGRSTEAFF. CDR3 nucleotides: TGCGCCAGCAGCCAAGATGGGGGGGGAAGGAGCACTGAAGCTTTCTTT.

This clone came up once. The chain links TRBV19 to TRBJ2-1; the match to TRBD2 covers 8 bases. V lost 8 bases to trimming and J lost 5 bases; unmatched junction nucleotides: 5. This CDR3 has 13 amino acids. CDR1 is LNHDA, CDR2 SQIVND, per germline (reference sequence). The CDR3 DNA sequence: TGTGCCAGTTGGGGGCGGGGGGACAATGAGCAGTTCTTC. This translates into CASWGRGDNEQFF.

The chain carries TRBV15 and TRBJ2-3; no firm D call. V was cut by 1 base and J by 5 bases, with 4 bases left in between. The CDR3 totals 12 residues. Germline V gene data show CDR1 as LNHNV and CDR2 as YYDKDF (reference sequence). The CDR3 nucleotides read TGTGCCACCAGCAGAGTCCTAGATACGCAGTATTTT. It specifies CATSRVLDTQYF.